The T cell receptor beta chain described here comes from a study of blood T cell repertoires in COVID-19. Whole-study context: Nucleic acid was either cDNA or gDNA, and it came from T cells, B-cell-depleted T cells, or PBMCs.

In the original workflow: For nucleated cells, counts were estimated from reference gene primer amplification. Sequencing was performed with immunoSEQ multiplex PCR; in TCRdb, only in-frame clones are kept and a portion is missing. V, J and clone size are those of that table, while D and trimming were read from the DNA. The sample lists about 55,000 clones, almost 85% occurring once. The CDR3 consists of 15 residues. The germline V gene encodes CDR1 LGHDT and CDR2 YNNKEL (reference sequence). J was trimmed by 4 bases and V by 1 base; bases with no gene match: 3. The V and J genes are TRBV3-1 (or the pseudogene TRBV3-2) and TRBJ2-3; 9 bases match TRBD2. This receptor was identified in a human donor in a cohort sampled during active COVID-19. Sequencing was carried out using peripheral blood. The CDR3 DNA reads TGTGCCAGCAGCCAAGTAGCGGGAGACCCAGATACGCAGTATTTT. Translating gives CASSQVAGDPDTQYF.